Presented here are 9 T cell receptor beta chains from one specimen sequenced in a study of T cell repertoires in cytomegalovirus infection. TCRdb ran MiXCR on the reads and lists one entry per CDR3 protein. The data contain approximately 1,000,000 distinct CDR3 sequences, 30% to 40% of them singletons. These TCRs' antigens remain unknown. Sample: cultured CD8+ T cells from PBMCs, taken from culture after CMV antigen stimulation. These receptors came from a human donor in good health (CMV status not recorded). Some clones in this sample may be carry-over from other donors' samples.

This clonotype has ten or more counts. The J gene is TRBJ1-5, the V gene TRBV7-9; D is unresolved. The V and J ends lost 4 bases and 4 bases respectively, with 14 bases between them. The CDR3 has 15 amino acids. Per the germline V gene, CDR1 is SEHNR and CDR2 is FQNEAQ (reference sequence). The DNA for the CDR3 is TGTGCCAGCAGCTCGGCCCACATAGGGAATCAGCCCCAGCATTTT. Its translation is CASSSAHIGNQPQHF.

The CDR3 nucleotides are TGTGCCAGCAGCTTCGAAGCCCGTGGCACTGAAGCTTTCTTT. This sequence encodes CASSFEARGTEAFF. The chain joins TRBV7-6 to TRBJ1-1; no clear D gene. Deletions cut 3 bases from V and 4 bases from J, with 12 bases between. The CDR3 length is 14 residues. Per the germline V gene, CDR1 is SGHVS and CDR2 is FNYEAQ.

The chain employs TRBV7-8 and TRBJ2-3, with no clear D. CDR3 size: 16 residues. V lost 0 bases and J lost 4, with 14 bases in between. Germline-derived CDR1 and CDR2 are SGHVS and FQNEAQ. For the CDR3, the DNA is TGTGCCAGCAGCTTAGCGGAGCTAGTTTCAGCAGATACGCAGTATTTT. It encodes CASSLAELVSADTQYF.

The rearrangement uses TRBV6-1 and TRBJ2-1; 11 nucleotides agree with TRBD2. Trimming removed 0 bases from V and 8 bases from J; junction bases left unmatched: 3. Germline CDR1 reads MNHNS; CDR2 reads SASEGT. The CDR3 extends over 15 amino acids. The CDR3 sequence: CASSEALAGADEQFF. Written as DNA, the CDR3 is TGTGCCAGCAGTGAAGCACTAGCGGGGGCTGATGAGCAGTTCTTC.

This chain links TRBV28 with TRBJ1-5; possible D gene TRBD1, 5 bases. The CDR3 spans 14 residues. V lost 5 bases, J lost 5 bases, and 13 bases lay in between. Germline loops: CDR1 MDHEN, CDR2 SYDVKM. The CDR3 protein is CASSPTPGDQPQHF. The CDR3 DNA follows: TGTGCCAGCAGTCCGACCCCGGGGGATCAGCCCCAGCATTTT.

This clonotype was seen a few times. The chain is built from TRBV27 and TRBJ1-1; no reliable D call. V lost 5 bases, J lost 0 bases, and 13 bases lay in between. The CDR3 extends over 15 amino acids. Germline assignment: CDR1 MNHEY and CDR2 SMNVEV (reference sequence). CDR3 loop: CASSPQLGLNTEAFF. The CDR3 coding sequence is TGTGCCAGCAGTCCCCAATTGGGCTTGAACACTGAAGCTTTCTTT.

The J gene is TRBJ2-4, the V gene TRBV12-3 or TRBV12-4; no reliable D call. V gave up 0 bases and J gave up 6 bases, with 12 bases separating them. This CDR3 comprises 15 residues. CDR3: CASSLAVGPLNIQYF. The CDR3 bases are TGTGCCAGCAGTTTAGCCGTCGGACCCCTAAACATTCAGTACTTC.

This clonotype was seen only a few times. The rearrangement links TRBV3-1 to TRBJ2-7; D is tentatively TRBD1 or TRBD2 (5 bases each). The V end was cut by 3 bases, the J end by 2 bases, with 14 bases between. Germline values: CDR1 LGHDT, CDR2 YNNKEL (reference sequence). This CDR3 is built from 15 residues. The CDR3 loop is CASSHPRGWTYEQYF. CDR3 DNA: TGTGCCAGCAGCCACCCTCGGGGCTGGACCTACGAGCAGTACTTC.

The J gene is TRBJ1-2, the V gene TRBV3-1; D perhaps matches TRBD1 (5 bases). Trimming cost V 3 bases and J 6 bases, with 17 bases left between them. The CDR3 is 15 amino acids. Per the germline V gene, CDR1 is LGHDT and CDR2 is YNNKEL (reference sequence). The CDR3 region has the DNA TGTGCCAGCAGCCAGGGGCCGTACCGATACGATGGCTACACCTTC. It codes for CASSQGPYRYDGYTF.